These 21 T cell receptor beta chains were all obtained from the same sample, sequenced in a study of T-cell reconstitution after alpha-beta-depleted transplantation in children (dated by TCRdb to about 2016). Preparation of the library involved PCR. Instrument on record: Illumina HiSeq 2500. Molecular barcoding was employed in the preparation of TCR libraries, with unique molecular identifiers being used to normalize TCRbeta repertoire quantification. TCRdb itself trimmed the public reads at Q25 with fastp, ran MiXCR and retained productive beta chains. Rows are combined by CDR3 protein, so each entry shows the most common genes and DNA. This sample holds roughly 89,000 distinct CDR3 sequences; approximately 12% were observed only once. Over 11% of the sample comes from the top ten. The source was PBMCs from the stem cell graft donor, collected from the stem cell graft. The receptors stem from a human donor who donated a stem cell graft to a child with inherited bone marrow failure.

This clonotype was recorded at least ten times. The gene calls are TRBV28 and TRBJ2-2; D is perhaps TRBD1 (5 bases). The V end was cut by 1 base, the J end by 0 bases, with 9 bases between. CDR1 is MDHEN, CDR2 SYDVKM, per germline. This CDR3 contains 16 residues. The CDR3 loop is CASSLYLGANTGELFF. CDR3 nucleotide sequence: TGTGCCAGCAGTTTATACTTAGGGGCGAACACCGGGGAGCTGTTTTTT.

This clonotype was detected many times. V and J are TRBV4-3 and TRBJ2-1; TRBD2 aligns across 10 bases. Trimming took 0 bases from V and 8 from J; bases not matched to a gene: 4. Germline CDR1 LGHNA, CDR2 YSLEER. The CDR3 loop spans 15 amino acids. The CDR3 coding sequence is TGCGCCAGCAGCCAAGAAACTAGCGGGGTGTATGAGCAGTTCTTC. This gives the protein CASSQETSGVYEQFF.

This clonotype was detected many times. CDR3 amino acids: CASSKRAGNGYTF. CDR3 sequence (DNA): TGTGCCAGCAGCAAGAGGGCAGGGAATGGCTACACCTTC. The chain couples TRBV21-1 to TRBJ1-2. TRBV21-1 is tagged as a pseudogene. The CDR3 contains 13 residues.

This clonotype was seen ten or more times. The chain links TRBV4-3 to TRBJ2-6; D not certain. This CDR3 contains 19 residues. V lost 0 bases and J lost 2, with 17 bases in between. CDR1 LGHNA and CDR2 YSLEER come from the germline V gene. The CDR3 loop is CASSQEVFSLVAGANVLTF. CDR3 sequence (DNA): TGCGCCAGCAGCCAAGAAGTATTTTCGTTGGTCGCTGGGGCCAACGTCCTGACTTTC.

This clonotype has at least ten counts. The chain is built from TRBV5-1 and TRBJ1-6; D is unresolved. The CDR3 has 14 amino acids. Germline V lookup: CDR1 SGHRS, CDR2 YFSETQ. Trimming removed 0 bases from V and 6 bases from J, with 7 bases in between. In DNA, the CDR3 is TGCGCCAGCAGCTTGGAACAGACTAATTCACCCCTCCACTTT. Its protein product is CASSLEQTNSPLHF.

This clonotype was seen many times. The rearrangement joins TRBV5-6 to TRBJ2-1; D might be TRBD2 (5 bases). V lost 4 bases, J lost 4 bases, and 6 bases lay in between. The germline V gene encodes CDR1 SGHDT and CDR2 YYEEEE. The CDR3 covers 12 residues. CDR3 DNA sequence: TGTGCCAGCAGCCGGGGATACAATGAGCAGTTCTTC. It is translated as CASSRGYNEQFF.

This clonotype was counted many times. The rearrangement links TRBV7-9 to TRBJ2-7; D possibly corresponds to TRBD1 (5 bases). CDR3 length equals 14 residues. V was clipped by 5 bases and J by 0 bases, with 11 bases between them. Germline CDR1 and CDR2: SEHNR and FQNEAQ (reference sequence). For the CDR3, the DNA is TGTGCCAGCAGCCCGATGGACAACTCCTACGAGCAGTACTTC. This translates into CASSPMDNSYEQYF.

The chain is built from TRBV27 and TRBJ1-1; D call uncertain. The CDR3 runs 14 residues. The V end lost 2 bases, the J end lost 6 bases, and 13 bases lay between the germline ends. Germline-derived CDR1 and CDR2 are MNHEY and SMNVEV (reference sequence). DNA for the CDR3: TGTGCCAGCAGTTTAATTCGGGATCGCGCTGAAGCTTTCTTT. As protein: CASSLIRDRAEAFF.

The rearrangement links TRBV20-1 to TRBJ2-7; 7 positions agree with TRBD2. Trimming at V came to 6 bases and at J to 2 bases, leaving 4 bases not matched to a gene. This CDR3 contains 12 residues. CDR1 and CDR2 (germline): DFQATT, SNEGSKA (reference sequence). The CDR3 sequence: CSALAVPYEQYF. Here the CDR3 DNA reads TGCAGTGCCCTAGCGGTTCCCTACGAGCAGTACTTC.

The chain uses TRBV18 and TRBJ1-6; 9 bases align to TRBD1. This CDR3 has 16 residues. Per germline, CDR1 KGHSH and CDR2 LQKENI. V was clipped by 3 bases and J by 10 bases; unmatched bases: 10. This chain's CDR3 is CASSPPETGGRSPLHF. The CDR3 nucleotides are TGTGCCAGCTCACCCCCCGAGACAGGGGGTAGGTCACCCCTCCACTTT.

This clonotype occurred many times. The chain links TRBV20-1 to TRBJ2-3; 9 bases match TRBD2. Germline V gives CDR1 DFQATT, CDR2 SNEGSKA (reference sequence). There are 16 residues in the CDR3. V lost 6 bases, J lost 2 bases, and 12 bases stayed unmatched. CDR3 amino acids: CSAQRGLAGFTDTQYF. CDR3 coding DNA: TGCAGTGCACAACGGGGGCTAGCGGGATTCACAGATACGCAGTATTTT.

A few counts support this clonotype. This chain links TRBV20-1 with TRBJ2-1, with D perhaps given as TRBD1 or TRBD2 (7 bases each). Germline V gene data show CDR1 as DFQATT and CDR2 as SNEGSKA (reference sequence). There are 14 residues in the CDR3. The germline V and J ends were trimmed by 5 bases and 2 bases, with 13 bases remaining between them. CDR3 amino acids: CSAGGGQPYNEQFF. For the CDR3, the DNA is TGCAGTGCTGGGGGGGGACAGCCCTACAATGAGCAGTTCTTC.

This clonotype was detected only a few times. The CDR3 nucleotides read TGTGCCATCAGCCGACTAGCGGGGGGCAGCTCCTACAATGAGCAGTTCTTC. Encoded protein: CAISRLAGGSSYNEQFF. The chain employs TRBV10-3 and TRBJ2-1; TRBD2 matches 13 bases. The CDR3 is 17 amino acids. Germline CDR1 is ENHRY and CDR2 is SYGVKD. J was trimmed by 0 bases and V by 6 bases; bases with no gene match: 5.

In its sample, this clonotype was seen many times. The rearrangement links TRBV7-8 to TRBJ1-1; TRBD1 matches 8 bases. V was clipped by 2 bases and J by 3 bases; unmatched bases: 8. The CDR3 has 16 amino acids. Looked up from germline, CDR1 is SGHVS and CDR2 is FQNEAQ. CDR3 sequence reads: CASSLWAETGDTEAFF. DNA of the CDR3: TGTGCCAGCAGCTTATGGGCCGAGACAGGGGACACTGAAGCTTTCTTT.

This clonotype was recorded many times. This chain uses TRBV4-3 with TRBJ2-3; D is ambiguous. Germline V lookup: CDR1 LGHNA, CDR2 YSLEER. Between the trimmed V and J ends, which lost 1 base and 0 bases, there was a span of 5 bases. The CDR3 has 14 residues. CDR3 DNA sequence: TGCGCCAGCAGCCAAGGCGAGAGCACAGATACGCAGTATTTT. It specifies CASSQGESTDTQYF.

As DNA, the CDR3 is TGCGCCAGCAGCCAAGATCGGTCTAGCGGGAGGGGAGGGGAGACCCAGTACTTC. Translating it yields CASSQDRSSGRGGETQYF. This chain joins TRBV4-3 and TRBJ2-5; 12 bases are a match to TRBD2. CDR3 size: 18 residues. Trimming cost V 0 bases and J 5 bases; bases outside gene matches: 10. CDR1 and CDR2 from the germline V gene are LGHNA and YSLEER.

This clonotype was counted ten times or more. V usage is TRBV29-1 and J usage is TRBJ1-1; a weak D match, TRBD1 (5 bases). Germline V gene data show CDR1 as SQVTM and CDR2 as ANQGSEA. This CDR3 has 12 amino acids. V shed 4 bases and J shed 10 bases, with 16 bases lying between them. In DNA, the CDR3 is TGCAGCGTTGTTCAGGGCGGTCTTTTAGCTTTCTTT. It yields the protein CSVVQGGLLAFF. The full variable domain, rest sourced from reference TRBV29-1 and TRBJ1-1, is SAVISQKPSRDICQRGTSLTIQCQVDSQVTMMFWYRQQPGQSLTLIATANQGSEATYESGFVIDKFPISRPNLTFSTLTVSNMSPEDSSIYLCSVVQGGLLAFFGQGTRLTVV.

This clonotype appeared many times. This sequence joins TRBV18 and TRBJ1-5; tentative D call: TRBD1 (5 bases). Germline V gene sequence: CDR1 KGHSH, CDR2 LQKENI. The CDR3 spans 17 residues. Trimming took off 2 bases at V and 3 bases at J, with 17 bases between the two ends. The chain's CDR3 is CASSPEVRGVHNQPQHF. CDR3 nucleotides: TGTGCCAGCTCACCAGAGGTTAGAGGGGTCCACAATCAGCCCCAGCATTTT. Full variable domain (outside the CDR3, taken from reference TRBV18 and TRBJ1-5): NAGVMQNPRHLVRRRGQEARLRCSPMKGHSHVYWYRQLPEEGLKFMVYLQKENIIDESGMPKERFSAEFPKEGPSILRIQQVVRGDSAAYFCASSPEVRGVHNQPQHFGDGTRLSIL.

This clonotype was recorded only once. The rearrangement joins TRBV5-4 to TRBJ2-1; 8 bases align to TRBD2. The CDR3 totals 16 residues. Germline-derived CDR1 and CDR2 are SGHNT and YYREEE (reference sequence). J was trimmed by 4 bases and V by 4 bases; bases with no gene match: 10. CDR3 sequence: CASSTRTSGFYNEQFF. The CDR3 DNA sequence: TGTGCCAGCAGCACCCGAACTAGCGGCTTTTACAATGAGCAGTTCTTC.

There are many counts of this clonotype. The J gene is TRBJ1-6, the V gene TRBV11-2; 8 positions match TRBD1. V dropped 4 bases and J dropped 7; count of bases not matched to a gene: 6. The CDR3 length is 15 residues. Germline V lookup: CDR1 SGHAT, CDR2 FQNNGV. The CDR3 DNA sequence: TGTGCCAGCAGCTGGGAGCAGGGGGCCAATTCACCCCTCCACTTT. Translation gives CASSWEQGANSPLHF.

This clonotype was observed many times. The J gene is TRBJ2-6, the V gene TRBV20-1; D call uncertain. Germline V lookup: CDR1 DFQATT, CDR2 SNEGSKA (reference sequence). The CDR3 runs to 13 residues. V shed 5 bases and J shed 2 bases, with 7 bases lying between them. The DNA for the CDR3 is TGCAGTGCTGCCCTTCCTGGGGCCAACGTCCTGACTTTC. The encoded protein is CSAALPGANVLTF.